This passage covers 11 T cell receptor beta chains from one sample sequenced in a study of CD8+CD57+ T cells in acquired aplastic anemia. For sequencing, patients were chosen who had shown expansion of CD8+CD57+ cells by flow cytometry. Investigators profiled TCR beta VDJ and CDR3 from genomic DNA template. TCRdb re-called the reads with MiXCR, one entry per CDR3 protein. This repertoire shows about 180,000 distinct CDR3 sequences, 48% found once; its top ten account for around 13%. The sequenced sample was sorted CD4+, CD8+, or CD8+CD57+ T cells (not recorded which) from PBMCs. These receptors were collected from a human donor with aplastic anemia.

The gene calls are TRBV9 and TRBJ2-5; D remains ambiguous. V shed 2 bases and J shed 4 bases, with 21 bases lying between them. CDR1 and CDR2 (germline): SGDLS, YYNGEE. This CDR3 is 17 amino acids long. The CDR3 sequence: CASSVLARLGWGETQYF. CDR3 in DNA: TGTGCCAGCAGCGTCCTCGCCCGGTTGGGGTGGGGAGAGACCCAGTACTTC. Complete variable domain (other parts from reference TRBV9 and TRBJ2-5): DSGVTQTPKHLITATGQRVTLRCSPRSGDLSVYWYQQSLDQGLQFLIQYYNGEERAKGNILERFSAQQFPDLHSELNLSSLELGDSALYFCASSVLARLGWGETQYFGPGTRLLVL.

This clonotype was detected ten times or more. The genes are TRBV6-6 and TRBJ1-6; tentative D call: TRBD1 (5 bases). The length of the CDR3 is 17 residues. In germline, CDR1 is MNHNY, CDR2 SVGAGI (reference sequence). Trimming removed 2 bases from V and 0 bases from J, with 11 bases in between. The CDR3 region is CASSYKGPSSYNSPLHF. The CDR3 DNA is TGTGCCAGCAGTTACAAGGGACCCAGCTCCTATAATTCACCCCTCCACTTT.

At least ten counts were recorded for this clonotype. DNA for the CDR3: TGTGCCAGCAGCTTAGAGTCCACAGTTAGTGGCTACACCTTC. Residues: CASSLESTVSGYTF. The V and J genes are TRBV7-2 and TRBJ1-2, with D unresolved. Germline V lookup: CDR1 SGHTA, CDR2 FQGNSA. CDR3 length equals 14 residues. The V end lost 1 base, the J end lost 7 bases, and 13 bases lay between the germline ends.

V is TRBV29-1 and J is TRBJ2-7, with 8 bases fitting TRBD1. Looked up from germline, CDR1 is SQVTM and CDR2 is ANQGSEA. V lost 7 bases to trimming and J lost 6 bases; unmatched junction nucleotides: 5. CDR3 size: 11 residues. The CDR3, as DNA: TGCAGCGCCGAGACAGGGGCCGAGCAGTACTTC. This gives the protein CSAETGAEQYF.

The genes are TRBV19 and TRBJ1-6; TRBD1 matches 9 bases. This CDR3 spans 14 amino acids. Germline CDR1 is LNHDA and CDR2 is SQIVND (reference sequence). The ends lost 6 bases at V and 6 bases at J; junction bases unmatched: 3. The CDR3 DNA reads TGTGCCAGTAGCGAACAGGGGGCTAATTCACCCCTCCACTTT. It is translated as CASSEQGANSPLHF.

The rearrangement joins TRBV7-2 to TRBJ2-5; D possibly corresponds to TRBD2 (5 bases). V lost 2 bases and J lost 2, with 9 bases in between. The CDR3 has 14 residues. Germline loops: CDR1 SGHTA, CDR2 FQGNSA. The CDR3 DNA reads TGTGCCAGCAGCTTACGCGGGTCTCAAGAGACCCAGTACTTC. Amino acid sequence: CASSLRGSQETQYF.

The CDR3 sequence is CSARDQGTGRWEREQYF. The CDR3 DNA reads TGCAGTGCTAGAGATCAGGGTACAGGGCGGTGGGAGAGAGAGCAGTACTTC. The chain uses TRBV20-1 and TRBJ2-7; TRBD1 might be the D (6 bases). Germline CDR1 DFQATT, CDR2 SNEGSKA (reference sequence). The CDR3 is 17 residues long. V was trimmed by 0 bases and J by 7 bases, leaving 25 bases between them.

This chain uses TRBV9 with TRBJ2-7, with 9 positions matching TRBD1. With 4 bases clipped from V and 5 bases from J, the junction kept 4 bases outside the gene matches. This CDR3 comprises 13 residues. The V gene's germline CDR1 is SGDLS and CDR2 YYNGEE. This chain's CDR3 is CASSKGTGNEQYF. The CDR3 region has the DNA TGTGCCAGCAGCAAAGGGACAGGGAACGAGCAGTACTTC.

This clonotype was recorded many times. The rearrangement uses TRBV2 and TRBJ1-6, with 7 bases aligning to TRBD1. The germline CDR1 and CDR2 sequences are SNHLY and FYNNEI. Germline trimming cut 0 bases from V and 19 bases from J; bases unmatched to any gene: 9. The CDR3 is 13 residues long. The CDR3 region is CASSEAGVGQSHF. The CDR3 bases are TGTGCCAGCAGTGAAGCGGGTGTGGGACAGTCTCACTTT.

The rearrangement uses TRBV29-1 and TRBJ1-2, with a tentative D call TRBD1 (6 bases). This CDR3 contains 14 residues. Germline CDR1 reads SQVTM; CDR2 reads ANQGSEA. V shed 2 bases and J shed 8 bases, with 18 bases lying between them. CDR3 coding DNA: TGCAGCGTTGAAATCTCGGGACACTCAAGAGGCTACACCTTC. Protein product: CSVEISGHSRGYTF.

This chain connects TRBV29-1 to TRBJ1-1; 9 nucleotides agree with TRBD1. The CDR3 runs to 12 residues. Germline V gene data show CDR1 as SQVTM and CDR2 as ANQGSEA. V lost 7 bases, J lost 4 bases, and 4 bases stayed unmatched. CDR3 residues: CSAKTGGTEAFF. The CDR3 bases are TGCAGCGCAAAGACAGGGGGCACTGAAGCTTTCTTT.